These T cell receptor beta chains were read from a single sample in a study of regulatory T cells in long-lasting Graves disease. TCRdb reanalysed the multiplex PCR reads using MiXCR and keeps one entry per CDR3 protein. Here the sample spans more than 450,000 distinct CDR3 sequences, about 11% being singletons. These data were likewise used in another study, on T cells in Graves' hyperthyroidism and ophthalmopathy.

The material sequenced was peripheral blood mononuclear cells (PBMCs), taken at new diagnosis, from a patient treated with antithyroid drugs. Receptors were obtained from a woman in her thirties with Graves disease. The CDR3 runs from the conserved cysteine through the conserved F or W. D genes are given only for firm matches. Clone size appears in some rows only: once, few, many, or a class for an expanded clone.

clone size	V gene	J gene	D gene	CDR3 protein	CDR3 DNA
-	TRBV18	TRBJ2-1	TRBD2	CASSPPGLAGHEQFF	TGTGCCAGCTCACCGCCGGGACTAGCGGGCCATGAGCAGTTCTTC
many	TRBV7-2	TRBJ2-1	-	CASSPEMTVNEQFF	TGTGCCAGCAGCCCCGAAATGACTGTTAATGAGCAGTTCTTC
-	TRBV30	TRBJ1-4	TRBD1	CAWSGQGGNEKLFF	TGTGCCTGGAGTGGACAGGGCGGGAATGAAAAACTGTTTTTT
-	TRBV29-1	TRBJ2-7	-	CSVAWTLVAQYF	TGCAGCGTCGCTTGGACGCTTGTGGCGCAGTACTTC
few	TRBV12-3/TRBV12-4	TRBJ2-1	TRBD2	CASSRRSGSSYNEQFF	TGTGCCAGCAGCCGACGCAGCGGGAGCTCCTACAATGAGCAGTTCTTC
many	TRBV2	TRBJ1-3	-	CASTTGYAYTIYF	TGTGCCAGCACCACAGGGTACGCGTACACCATATATTTT
many	TRBV18	TRBJ2-5	-	CASSSTTGAEGTQYF	TGTGCCAGCTCATCCACGACTGGGGCGGAGGGGACCCAGTACTTC
-	TRBV20-1	TRBJ2-7	-	CSARDRSSEQYF	TGCAGTGCTAGAGATAGATCGAGCGAGCAGTACTTC
many	TRBV5-6	TRBJ1-3	-	CASSLSSGVSFSGNTIYF	TGTGCCAGCAGCTTGAGTAGCGGAGTCTCATTCTCTGGAAACACCATATATTTT
many	TRBV19	TRBJ1-1	TRBD1	CASKPRTGMNTEAFF	TGTGCCAGTAAGCCCCGGACAGGGATGAACACTGAAGCTTTCTTT
-	TRBV29-1	TRBJ2-5	-	CSVAGRGQQETQYF	TGCAGCGTTGCCGGGAGAGGGCAGCAAGAGACCCAGTACTTC
few	TRBV7-2	TRBJ2-7	TRBD2	CASSLGTSGGGSYEQYF	TGTGCCAGCAGCTTAGGGACTAGCGGGGGGGGCTCCTACGAGCAGTACTTC
-	TRBV5-6	TRBJ2-3	TRBD2	CASSLSSGIPDTQYF	TGTGCCAGCAGCTTGTCGAGCGGGATCCCGGATACGCAGTATTTT
many	TRBV5-5	TRBJ2-3	-	CASSVLQNTDTQYF	TGTGCCAGCAGCGTACTTCAGAATACAGATACGCAGTATTTT
many	TRBV12-3/TRBV12-4	TRBJ1-3	-	CASSLGSYGNTIYF	TGTGCCAGCAGTTTGGGGTCGTACGGAAACACCATATATTTT
many	TRBV11-2	TRBJ1-6	-	CASSLDLDSPLHF	TGTGCCAGCAGCTTAGATTTAGATTCACCCCTCCACTTT
many	TRBV2	TRBJ2-3	-	CASSEWSGGITQYF	TGTGCCAGCAGTGAATGGTCGGGTGGAATTACGCAGTATTTT
many	TRBV11-3	TRBJ1-2	-	CASSLATDNYGYTF	TGTGCCAGCAGCTTAGCCACAGATAACTATGGCTACACCTTC
many	TRBV12-3/TRBV12-4	TRBJ2-1	-	CASSLYQGNEQFF	TGTGCCAGCAGTTTATACCAAGGGAATGAGCAGTTCTTC
many	TRBV24-1	TRBJ2-1	-	CATSDAPGVGYNEQFF	TGTGCCACCAGTGATGCCCCAGGGGTCGGCTACAATGAGCAGTTCTTC
few	TRBV19	TRBJ2-2	-	CASKWGVTGELFF	TGTGCCAGTAAATGGGGAGTTACCGGGGAGCTGTTTTTT
many	TRBV10-3	TRBJ2-1	-	CANRDLEHNEQFF	TGTGCCAACCGGGACCTCGAACACAATGAGCAGTTCTTC
many	TRBV20-1	TRBJ2-7	-	CSATPSSEFYEQYF	TGCAGTGCTACCCCCTCTAGCGAGTTCTACGAGCAGTACTTC
many	TRBV28	TRBJ1-5	-	CASSPHSRGAPQHF	TGTGCCAGCAGTCCTCACAGCCGGGGGGCTCCCCAGCATTTT